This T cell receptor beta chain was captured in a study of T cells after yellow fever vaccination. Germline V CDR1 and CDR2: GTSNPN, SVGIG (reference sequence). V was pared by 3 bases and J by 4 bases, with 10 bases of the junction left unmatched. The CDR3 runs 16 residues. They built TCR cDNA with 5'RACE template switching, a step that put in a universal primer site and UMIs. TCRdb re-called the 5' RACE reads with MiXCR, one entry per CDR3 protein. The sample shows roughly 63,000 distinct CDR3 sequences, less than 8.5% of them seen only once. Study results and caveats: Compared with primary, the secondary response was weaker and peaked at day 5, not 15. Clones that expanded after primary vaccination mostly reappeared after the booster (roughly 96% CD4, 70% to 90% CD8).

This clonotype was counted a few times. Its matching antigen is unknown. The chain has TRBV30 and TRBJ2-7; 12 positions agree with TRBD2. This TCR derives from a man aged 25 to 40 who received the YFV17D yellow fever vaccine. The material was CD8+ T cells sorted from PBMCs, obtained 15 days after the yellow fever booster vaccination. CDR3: CAWSGGLAGGRYEQYF. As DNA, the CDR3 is TGTGCCTGGAGCGGGGGGCTAGCGGGAGGGCGGTACGAGCAGTACTTC.